One and the same sample provided the 4 T cell receptor beta chains below, sequenced in a study of control samples from healthy donors and cancer patients. Repertoires were generated with immunoSEQ multiplex PCR, while TCRdb's copy carries only in-frame clones and drops some. This repertoire shows about 140,000 clones, roughly 92% found once; its top ten account for over 9%. Material for sequencing was blood. The receptors shown here come from a man aged 25-40 years in good health.

The chain joins TRBV28 to TRBJ2-1; 9 positions agree with TRBD2. This CDR3 has 17 residues. V was clipped by 5 bases and J by 5 bases; unmatched bases: 13. Germline CDR1 and CDR2: MDHEN and SYDVKM. CDR3 bases: TGTGCCAGCAGTCCCCTCAAAGGGGCTAGCGGGGACAATGAGCAGTTCTTC. Translating it yields CASSPLKGASGDNEQFF. Drawing the rest from reference TRBV28 and TRBJ2-1, the complete variable domain is DVKVTQSSRYLVKRTGEKVFLECVQDMDHENMFWYRQDPGLGLRLIYFSYDVKMKEKGDIPEGYSVSREKKERFSLILESASTNQTSMYLCASSPLKGASGDNEQFFGPGTRLTVL.

V usage is TRBV4-2 and J usage is TRBJ2-2, with 11 bases that match TRBD2. This CDR3 region has 18 residues. The junction had 7 bases not matched to a gene; V was cut back by 0 bases and J by 4 bases. Germline-derived CDR1 and CDR2 are LGHNA and YNFKEQ. CDR3 coding DNA: TGTGCCAGCAGCCAAGAATTAGCGGGAGGGCCGGGCACCGGGGAGCTGTTTTTT. This codes for CASSQELAGGPGTGELFF.

This clone appeared a single time. The chain links TRBV5-6 to TRBJ1-3; D is possibly TRBD1 (5 bases). The CDR3 spans 15 residues. V shed 1 base and J shed 0 bases, with 8 bases lying between them. Per the germline V gene, CDR1 is SGHDT and CDR2 is YYEEEE. The CDR3 is CASSLQGNSGNTIYF. The CDR3 DNA sequence: TGTGCCAGCAGCTTGCAGGGTAACTCTGGAAACACCATATATTTT.

This sequence joins TRBV5-5 and TRBJ2-5, with 13 nucleotides matching TRBD2. There are 16 residues in the CDR3. Germline V gene lookup returns CDR1 SGHKS and CDR2 YYEKEE (reference sequence). V shed 4 bases and J 2 bases; nucleotides not matched to a gene: 5. The chain's CDR3 is CASSSRLAGGQETQYF. In DNA, the CDR3 is TGTGCCAGCAGCAGCAGACTAGCGGGAGGACAAGAGACCCAGTACTTC.